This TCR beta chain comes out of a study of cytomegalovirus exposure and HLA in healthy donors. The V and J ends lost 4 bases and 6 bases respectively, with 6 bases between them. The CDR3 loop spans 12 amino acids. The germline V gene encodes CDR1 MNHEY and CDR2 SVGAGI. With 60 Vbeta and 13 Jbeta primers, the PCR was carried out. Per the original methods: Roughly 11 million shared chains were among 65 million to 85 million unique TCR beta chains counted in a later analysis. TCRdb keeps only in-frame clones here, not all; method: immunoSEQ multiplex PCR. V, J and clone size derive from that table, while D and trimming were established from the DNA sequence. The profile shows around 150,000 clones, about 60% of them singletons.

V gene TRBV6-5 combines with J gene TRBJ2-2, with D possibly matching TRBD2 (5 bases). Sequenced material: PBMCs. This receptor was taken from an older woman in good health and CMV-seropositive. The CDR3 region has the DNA TGTGCCAGCAGTTGGACTGCCGGGGAGCTGTTTTTT. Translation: CASSWTAGELFF.